One sample yielded the 12 T cell receptor beta chains listed below, sequenced in a study of neurological immune-mediated disorders. One entry per CDR3 protein, called by TCRdb with MiXCR from the 5' RACE reads. The sample records roughly 19,000 distinct CDR3 sequences, approximately 7.3% being singletons. Sequenced material: CD8+ T cells from blood. These receptors were taken from a woman in her thirties with HTLV-1-associated myelopathy (HAM/TSP).

This clonotype was seen repeatedly, ten times or more. This chain connects TRBV3-1 to TRBJ1-1; D perhaps matches TRBD1 (6 bases). Deletions cut 0 bases from V and 7 bases from J, with 12 bases between. CDR3 size: 14 residues. CDR1 is LGHDT and CDR2 is YNNKEL in the germline V gene (reference sequence). CDR3 sequence (DNA): TGTGCCAGCAGCCAAGATTCAGGGGTTCTTGAAGCTTTCTTT. This codes for CASSQDSGVLEAFF.

This clonotype is categorized as medium-sized. This sequence joins TRBV2 and TRBJ2-4, with a tentative D call TRBD2 (5 bases). The germline V and J ends were trimmed by 3 bases and 9 bases, with 15 bases remaining between them. The germline gives CDR1 SNHLY, CDR2 FYNNEI. The CDR3 is 14 residues long. CDR3 sequence reads: CASSDQTSGGIQYF. CDR3 in DNA: TGTGCCAGCAGTGACCAGACGAGCGGCGGCATTCAGTACTTC.

This clonotype was seen ten or more times. The rearrangement joins TRBV20-1 to TRBJ1-1, with D possibly matching TRBD1 (6 bases). V gave up 3 bases and J gave up 4 bases, with 15 bases separating them. Germline CDR1 and CDR2: DFQATT and SNEGSKA (reference sequence). This CDR3 has 14 amino acids. CDR3: CSASPGARVTEAFF. The CDR3 nucleotides read TGCAGTGCTAGCCCAGGGGCACGGGTCACTGAAGCTTTCTTT.

The chain combines TRBV5-1 with TRBJ1-1; D remains ambiguous. The V and J ends lost 0 bases and 5 bases respectively, with 11 bases between them. Germline assignment: CDR1 SGHRS and CDR2 YFSETQ. The length of the CDR3 is 14 residues. The CDR3 loop is CASSLGGGRTEAFF. CDR3 DNA: TGCGCCAGCAGCTTGGGAGGCGGACGAACTGAAGCTTTCTTT.

This clonotype was detected ten times or more. The chain links TRBV6-4 to TRBJ2-1, with 8 positions matching TRBD2. V shed 3 bases and J 8 bases; nucleotides not matched to a gene: 6. Germline V gene sequence: CDR1 MRHNA, CDR2 SNTAGT. The CDR3 sequence is 14 residues long. In nucleotides, the CDR3 is TGTGCCAGCAGTGAGTACGGGGGGGCCGATGAGCAGTTCTTC. Encoded protein: CASSEYGGADEQFF.

This clonotype has a count of ten or more. The chain links TRBV7-8 to TRBJ1-5; 9 nucleotides agree with TRBD1. The CDR3 runs to 15 residues. The V segment lost 4 bases and the J segment 6 bases; nucleotides outside the gene matches: 7. Germline V gene data show CDR1 as SGHVS and CDR2 as FQNEAQ. CDR3 DNA: TGTGCCAGCAGCTCGACCGGGACAGGGTTTCAGCCCCAGCATTTT. Translating it yields CASSSTGTGFQPQHF.

This clonotype was observed many times. The chain uses TRBV6-1 and TRBJ2-7; no clear D. CDR3 length: 12 amino acids. Trimming shortened V by 2 bases and J by 5 bases, and 7 bases separated the two germline ends. The germline V gene has CDR1 MNHNS and CDR2 SASEGT. CDR3 nucleotide sequence: TGTGCCAGCAGTGAAAAGGTAGACGAGCAGTACTTC. Residues: CASSEKVDEQYF.

The chain employs TRBV25-1 and TRBJ1-5; D is unresolved. Germline assignment: CDR1 MGHDK and CDR2 SYGVNS. The CDR3 spans 14 residues. V dropped 3 bases and J dropped 7 bases, with 13 bases sitting between them. CDR3 region: CASSEGSSAQPQHF. The CDR3 region has the DNA TGTGCCAGCAGTGAGGGAAGTAGCGCCCAGCCCCAGCATTTT. The complete variable domain, with remaining parts taken from reference TRBV25-1 and TRBJ1-5, reads EADIYQTPRYLVIGTGKKITLECSQTMGHDKMYWYQQDPGMELHLIHYSYGVNSTEKGDLSSESTVSRIRTEHFPLTLESARPSHTSQYLCASSEGSSAQPQHFGDGTRLSIL.

This clonotype was counted ten times or more. The chain uses TRBV6-2 or TRBV6-3 and TRBJ1-1; D remains ambiguous. V was shortened by 0 bases and J by 11 bases, with 10 bases between the two germline ends. In germline, CDR1 is MNHEY, CDR2 SVGEGT. This CDR3 has 12 amino acids. CDR3 coding DNA: TGTGCCAGCAGTTACTCTGGGAGGGATGCTTTCTTT. This encodes CASSYSGRDAFF.

The genes are TRBV3-1 and TRBJ2-3; the D gene could be TRBD1 or TRBD2 (5 bases each). The CDR3 is 16 amino acids. Trimming took 1 base from V and 7 from J, leaving 18 bases between them. Looked up from germline, CDR1 is LGHDT and CDR2 is YNNKEL (reference sequence). CDR3 loop: CASSQGSGPGRHTQYF. CDR3 DNA: TGTGCCAGCAGCCAAGGAAGTGGCCCGGGGCGACATACGCAGTATTTT.

This clonotype was counted at least ten times. The rearrangement joins TRBV7-8 to TRBJ2-2; 12 bases fit TRBD2. Germline CDR1 is SGHVS and CDR2 is FQNEAQ. The junction had 5 bases not matched to a gene; V was cut back by 4 bases and J by 8 bases. The CDR3 consists of 15 residues. Here the CDR3 DNA reads TGTGCCAGCAGCTCTCGGACTAGCGGGGCTGGGGAGCTGTTTTTT. Residues: CASSSRTSGAGELFF.

This clonotype was detected many times. V is TRBV5-1 and J is TRBJ1-2; 7 nucleotides align to TRBD1. The germline gives CDR1 SGHRS, CDR2 YFSETQ. Trimming cost V 4 bases and J 1 base; bases outside gene matches: 13. This CDR3 has 17 residues. The CDR3 spells CASSPTPGQSNNYGYTF. Here the CDR3 DNA reads TGCGCCAGCAGCCCCACACCGGGACAGAGTAATAACTATGGCTACACCTTC.